One sample yielded the 30 T cell receptor beta chains listed below, sequenced in a study of beta chain features in type 1 diabetes. As every portion of the isolated RNA was reverse transcribed, the sequencing read expressed TCRB transcripts. The assay was immunoSEQ multiplex PCR, and TCRdb's table has in-frame clones only and misses some. The data contain fewer than 200,000 clones, roughly 8% of them singletons. Sequenced sample: central memory CD4+ T cells from blood. Receptor source: a man aged 18 to 30 in good health.

This clone was picked up a small number of times. V and J are TRBV30 and TRBJ1-3; D is unclear. Germline-derived CDR1 and CDR2 are GTSNPN and SVGIG (reference sequence). The CDR3 runs 16 residues. Trimming shortened V by 0 bases and J by 0 bases, and 12 bases separated the two germline ends. CDR3 residues: CAWSVSGQNSGNTIYF. DNA for the CDR3: TGTGCCTGGAGTGTGTCTGGCCAGAACTCTGGAAACACCATATATTTT.

V gene TRBV18 combines with J gene TRBJ1-1; TRBD1 agrees at 8 bases. The trim removed 5 bases at V and 4 bases at J, leaving 3 bases unmatched. Germline V lookup: CDR1 KGHSH, CDR2 LQKENI. The CDR3 loop spans 13 amino acids. For the CDR3, the DNA is TGTGCCAGCTCAGTTACAGGGGGCACTGAAGCTTTCTTT. Translation gives CASSVTGGTEAFF.

The genes are TRBV10-3 and TRBJ1-2; D is undetermined. This CDR3 comprises 12 residues. Between the trimmed V and J ends, which lost 7 bases and 3 bases, there was a span of 9 bases. CDR1 ENHRY and CDR2 SYGVKD come from the germline V gene. Written as DNA, the CDR3 is TGTGCCATCAAGACAAGATACTATGGCTACACCTTC. Its protein product is CAIKTRYYGYTF.

V gene TRBV28 combines with J gene TRBJ2-7, with D possibly TRBD1 on 6 matching bases. CDR1 and CDR2 (germline): MDHEN, SYDVKM. V gave up 4 bases and J gave up 2 bases, with 12 bases separating them. This CDR3 is 14 amino acids long. CDR3 DNA: TGTGCCAGCAGTTCGGGACACTCACCCTACGAGCAGTACTTC. Residues: CASSSGHSPYEQYF.

This sequence joins TRBV5-1 and TRBJ2-1; D possibly corresponds to TRBD2 (5 bases). The V and J ends lost 4 bases and 5 bases respectively, with 22 bases between them. This CDR3 has 17 residues. CDR1 and CDR2 from the germline V gene are SGHRS and YFSETQ. For the CDR3, the DNA is TGCGCCAGCAGCCCCGGAGGCCTAGCCCACGGGGACAATGAGCAGTTCTTC. It translates to CASSPGGLAHGDNEQFF.

This clone was recorded a few times. The chain employs TRBV7-9 and TRBJ1-2; TRBD1 aligns across 8 bases. The CDR3 runs to 13 residues. Trimming took 1 base from V and 8 from J; bases not matched to a gene: 3. CDR1 and CDR2 from the germline V gene are SEHNR and FQNEAQ (reference sequence). The CDR3 region is CASSLDRDRGYTF. In nucleotides, the CDR3 is TGTGCCAGCAGCTTAGACAGGGACAGGGGCTACACCTTC.

The chain joins TRBV30 to TRBJ2-2; D perhaps matches TRBD1 (5 bases). The V gene lost 4 bases and the J gene lost 0 bases, with 9 bases spanning the gap. The CDR3 covers 14 residues. Germline V lookup: CDR1 GTSNPN, CDR2 SVGIG (reference sequence). The CDR3 DNA reads as TGTGCCTGGACAGGGTTGCCGAACACCGGGGAGCTGTTTTTT. Translated: CAWTGLPNTGELFF.

Many counts were recorded for this clone. This chain joins TRBV13 and TRBJ2-4; D is perhaps TRBD2 (5 bases). This CDR3 has 13 amino acids. Germline values: CDR1 PRHDT, CDR2 FYEKMQ (reference sequence). V was clipped by 3 bases and J by 6 bases, with 9 bases between them. The CDR3, as DNA: TGTGCCAGCAGCTTCCGGGATCTAAACATTCAGTACTTC. Its translation: CASSFRDLNIQYF.

The chain joins TRBV5-6 to TRBJ1-2; D uncertain. The CDR3 has 13 amino acids. V was shortened by 6 bases and J by 8 bases, with 17 bases between the two germline ends. Germline V lookup: CDR1 SGHDT, CDR2 YYEEEE. CDR3 in amino acids: CASTLGSGWGYTF. The CDR3 DNA follows: TGTGCCAGCACCCTGGGGTCGGGGTGGGGCTACACCTTC.

This clone appeared a few times. CDR3 DNA: TGTGCCAGCAGCGTAGCGGCAGGGGCCCGTCAAGAGACCCAGTACTTC. This codes for CASSVAAGARQETQYF. V is TRBV9 and J is TRBJ2-5; possible D gene TRBD1, 6 bases. CDR1 and CDR2 (germline): SGDLS, YYNGEE. This CDR3 is built from 16 residues. Trimming removed 0 bases at V and 2 bases at J, with 14 bases between.

V usage is TRBV5-1 and J usage is TRBJ2-3, with D perhaps TRBD2 (5 bases). V was shortened by 2 bases and J by 2 bases, with 24 bases between the two germline ends. Germline CDR1 is SGHRS and CDR2 is YFSETQ. The CDR3 extends over 19 amino acids. CDR3 nucleotide sequence: TGCGCCAGCAGCTTTCTGAGCGGAACCCGGAGCCCATTCACAGATACGCAGTATTTT. It translates to CASSFLSGTRSPFTDTQYF.

This clone was found many times. The chain is built from TRBV7-2 and TRBJ2-1, with D tentatively TRBD2 (6 bases). Germline V gives CDR1 SGHTA, CDR2 FQGNSA. The CDR3 length is 19 residues. Trimming took 1 base from V and 0 from J, leaving 19 bases between them. The CDR3 coding sequence is TGTGCCAGCAGCTTAGTTTATTCGTGGGAGGTAGTCTCCTACAATGAGCAGTTCTTC. Translated, it gives CASSLVYSWEVVSYNEQFF.

V is TRBV7-6 and J is TRBJ1-3, with D unresolved. This CDR3 is 16 amino acids long. V was shortened by 1 base and J by 0 bases, with 10 bases between the two germline ends. The germline V gene encodes CDR1 SGHVS and CDR2 FNYEAQ. The CDR3 sequence: CASSLGNSLSGNTIYF. The CDR3 DNA follows: TGTGCCAGCAGCTTAGGTAACAGTCTCTCTGGAAACACCATATATTTT.

This chain uses TRBV7-9 with TRBJ2-2; D remains unclear. Germline CDR1 SEHNR, CDR2 FQNEAQ (reference sequence). CDR3 length: 14 residues. Trimming pared 3 bases from V and 0 bases from J, leaving 5 bases between. CDR3 nucleotides: TGTGCCAGCAGCTTTAATCCGAACACCGGGGAGCTGTTTTTT. Translation gives CASSFNPNTGELFF.

J is TRBJ1-6 and V is TRBV2, with D possibly being TRBD1 (5 bases). The CDR3 spans 13 residues. V lost 6 bases and J lost 10, with 13 bases in between. Germline CDR1 reads SNHLY; CDR2 reads FYNNEI. CDR3 sequence (DNA): TGTGCCAGCAGGACAGACGGGGGGTCACCCCTCCACTTT. Protein sequence: CASRTDGGSPLHF.

This clone occurred many times. The V gene is TRBV14, the J gene TRBJ2-4; 7 bases align to TRBD1. The CDR3 loop spans 14 amino acids. With V trimmed by 4 bases and J by 6 bases, 6 bases remained unmatched. In germline, CDR1 is SGHDN, CDR2 FVKESK. CDR3 loop: CASSLGNRGNIQYF. The DNA of the CDR3 is TGTGCCAGCAGCCTAGGGAACAGGGGAAACATTCAGTACTTC.

This clone was recorded a few times. CDR3 loop: CASSLGGDRSNEQFF. The CDR3 nucleotides read TGTGCCAGCAGCTTAGGCGGGGACAGGTCGAATGAGCAGTTCTTC. The rearrangement joins TRBV7-2 to TRBJ2-1; TRBD1 aligns across 8 bases. The germline CDR1 and CDR2 sequences are SGHTA and FQGNSA. This CDR3 region has 15 residues. Germline trimming cut 1 base from V and 7 bases from J; bases unmatched to any gene: 6. Combining the CDR3 with reference TRBV7-2 and TRBJ2-1 gives the whole variable domain GAGVSQSPSNKVTEKGKDVELRCDPISGHTALYWYRQSLGQGLEFLIYFQGNSAPDKSGLPSDRFSAERTGGSVSTLTIQRTQQEDSAVYLCASSLGGDRSNEQFFGPGTRLTVL.

This clone occurred a few times. The chain employs TRBV7-2 and TRBJ1-5; D unclear. Trimming left V 6 bases short and J 7 bases short, with 19 bases between. The length of the CDR3 is 15 residues. The germline V gene has CDR1 SGHTA and CDR2 FQGNSA. The CDR3 sequence: CASSPVRGNMQPQHF. CDR3 sequence (DNA): TGTGCCAGCAGTCCAGTCCGGGGAAACATGCAGCCCCAGCATTTT.

As DNA, the CDR3 is TGTGCCAGCAGTGGGGGGTTGTGGGACTACGAGCAGTACTTC. As protein: CASSGGLWDYEQYF. The chain has TRBV28 and TRBJ2-7; D is possibly TRBD2 (6 bases). The CDR3 runs 14 residues. V dropped 5 bases and J dropped 3 bases, with 14 bases sitting between them. The germline V gene has CDR1 MDHEN and CDR2 SYDVKM.

This clone has more than one count but fewer than ten. This chain links TRBV18 with TRBJ1-3; maybe TRBD1 (5 bases). From germline, CDR1 is KGHSH and CDR2 LQKENI. V dropped 2 bases and J dropped 1 base, with 9 bases sitting between them. The CDR3 covers 15 residues. The CDR3 DNA reads TGTGCCAGCTCACCATCCAGGGCTTCTGGAAACACCATATATTTT. It specifies CASSPSRASGNTIYF.

Only a few counts were recorded for this clone. This chain joins TRBV7-9 and TRBJ2-1; TRBD1 is a possible D gene (6 bases). The CDR3 consists of 14 residues. Trimming removed 2 bases at V and 6 bases at J, with 11 bases between. CDR1 and CDR2 from the germline V gene are SEHNR and FQNEAQ (reference sequence). CDR3 in DNA: TGTGCCAGCAGCTTACAGGCAGGGGCCAATGAGCAGTTCTTC. Residues: CASSLQAGANEQFF.

This chain links TRBV18 with TRBJ2-5, with a tentative D call TRBD2 (6 bases). This CDR3 has 14 amino acids. The germline V gene encodes CDR1 KGHSH and CDR2 LQKENI. Trimming took off 3 bases at V and 4 bases at J, with 12 bases between the two ends. The chain's CDR3 is CASSPGGNIETQYF. The DNA for the CDR3 is TGTGCCAGCTCACCGGGGGGAAATATAGAGACCCAGTACTTC.

J is TRBJ1-5 and V is TRBV7-2; D gene unclear. CDR3 length: 16 residues. Trimming cost V 5 bases and J 0 bases, with 14 bases left between them. Germline-derived CDR1 and CDR2 are SGHTA and FQGNSA. The CDR3 protein is CASSPLYGYSNQPQHF. CDR3 DNA: TGTGCCAGCAGCCCCCTGTACGGTTATAGCAATCAGCCCCAGCATTTT.

This clone has a count of ten or more. The gene calls are TRBV28 and TRBJ1-2, with 8 bases that match TRBD1. This CDR3 spans 14 amino acids. V dropped 4 bases and J dropped 3; count of bases not matched to a gene: 4. Germline CDR1 and CDR2: MDHEN and SYDVKM. CDR3 DNA sequence: TGTGCCAGCAGTTGGGGACAGGAGCACTATGGCTACACCTTC. It encodes CASSWGQEHYGYTF.

The chain employs TRBV6-1 and TRBJ1-1; 9 bases are shared with TRBD1. Germline V lookup: CDR1 MNHNS, CDR2 SASEGT. CDR3 length: 14 residues. The V gene end was trimmed by 6 bases and the J gene end by 7 bases; junction bases not matched to a gene: 9. The CDR3 is CASRAIQGAGEAFF. In DNA, the CDR3 is TGTGCCAGCAGGGCGATACAGGGGGCGGGTGAAGCTTTCTTT.

This clone was detected a few times. V usage is TRBV28 and J usage is TRBJ2-5; D perhaps matches TRBD1 (5 bases). The CDR3 sequence is 13 residues long. The germline V and J ends were trimmed by 8 bases and 4 bases, with 14 bases remaining between them. Germline lookup yields CDR1 MDHEN and CDR2 SYDVKM. The chain's CDR3 is CASGRPTGETQYF. CDR3 DNA: TGTGCCAGCGGCCGACCCACAGGAGAGACCCAGTACTTC. Full variable domain (missing parts from reference TRBV28 and TRBJ2-5): DVKVTQSSRYLVKRTGEKVFLECVQDMDHENMFWYRQDPGLGLRLIYFSYDVKMKEKGDIPEGYSVSREKKERFSLILESASTNQTSMYLCASGRPTGETQYFGPGTRLLVL.

J is TRBJ2-3 and V is TRBV9; D is unresolved. The length of the CDR3 is 15 residues. The V and J ends lost 0 bases and 3 bases respectively, with 11 bases between them. From germline, CDR1 is SGDLS and CDR2 YYNGEE. The chain's CDR3 is CASSVAAVWTDTQYF. In DNA, the CDR3 is TGTGCCAGCAGCGTAGCGGCGGTTTGGACAGATACGCAGTATTTT. Together with reference TRBV9 and TRBJ2-3, the CDR3 gives the full variable domain: DSGVTQTPKHLITATGQRVTLRCSPRSGDLSVYWYQQSLDQGLQFLIQYYNGEERAKGNILERFSAQQFPDLHSELNLSSLELGDSALYFCASSVAAVWTDTQYFGPGTRLTVL.

V and J are TRBV13 and TRBJ1-1; TRBD1 is a possible D gene (5 bases). In germline, CDR1 is PRHDT, CDR2 FYEKMQ (reference sequence). The CDR3 sequence is 12 residues long. Trimming cost V 0 bases and J 10 bases, with 9 bases left between them. For the CDR3, the DNA is TGTGCCAGCAGCTTAGGCCGGGGGGGAGCTTTCTTT. It encodes CASSLGRGGAFF.

The chain has TRBV30 and TRBJ1-2; no reliable D call. V dropped 3 bases and J dropped 6 bases, with 14 bases sitting between them. CDR1 is GTSNPN, CDR2 SVGIG, per germline (reference sequence). There are 13 residues in the CDR3. This chain's CDR3 is CAWRGRKRNGYTF. The CDR3 bases are TGTGCCTGGAGGGGGAGGAAAAGGAATGGCTACACCTTC.

The chain employs TRBV6-1 and TRBJ2-7; maybe TRBD1 (5 bases). CDR3 length: 15 residues. Between the trimmed V and J ends, which lost 4 bases and 1 base, there was a span of 14 bases. The germline V gene encodes CDR1 MNHNS and CDR2 SASEGT. CDR3 protein: CASSGADSTSYEQYF. Written as DNA, the CDR3 is TGTGCCAGCAGTGGGGCCGACAGTACATCCTACGAGCAGTACTTC.